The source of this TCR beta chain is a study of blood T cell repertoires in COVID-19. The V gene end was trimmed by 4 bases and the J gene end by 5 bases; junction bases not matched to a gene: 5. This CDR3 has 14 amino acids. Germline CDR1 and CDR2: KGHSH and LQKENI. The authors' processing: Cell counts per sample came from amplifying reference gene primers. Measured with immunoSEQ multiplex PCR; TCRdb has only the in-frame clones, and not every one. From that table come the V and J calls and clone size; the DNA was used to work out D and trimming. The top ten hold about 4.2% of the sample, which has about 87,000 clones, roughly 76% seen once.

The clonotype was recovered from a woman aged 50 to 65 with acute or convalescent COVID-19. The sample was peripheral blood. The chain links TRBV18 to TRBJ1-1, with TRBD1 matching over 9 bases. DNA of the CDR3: TGTGCCAGCTCACAAAACAGGGGGCAGACTGAAGCTTTCTTT. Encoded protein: CASSQNRGQTEAFF.